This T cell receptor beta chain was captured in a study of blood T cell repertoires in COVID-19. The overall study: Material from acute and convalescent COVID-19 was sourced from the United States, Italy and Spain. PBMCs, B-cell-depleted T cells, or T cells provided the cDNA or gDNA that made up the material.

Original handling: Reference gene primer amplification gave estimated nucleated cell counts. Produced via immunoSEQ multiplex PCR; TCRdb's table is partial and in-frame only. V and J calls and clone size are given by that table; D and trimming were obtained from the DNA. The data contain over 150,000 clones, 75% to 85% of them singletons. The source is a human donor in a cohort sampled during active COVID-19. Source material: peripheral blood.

The CDR3 spells CASRRTDNNSPLHF. The DNA for the CDR3 is TGCGCCAGCAGGCGGACAGACAATAATTCACCCCTCCACTTT. The chain combines TRBV10-2 with TRBJ1-6; possibly TRBD1 for D (6 bases). V lost 6 bases and J lost 5, with 11 bases in between. Germline-derived CDR1 and CDR2 are WSHSY and SAAADI. The CDR3 covers 14 residues.